This is a list of T cell receptor beta chains from one sample in a study of metastatic and nonmetastatic thyroid tumors. TCRdb re-clonotyped the PCR reads via MiXCR. The table has about 69,000 clones, more than 13% seen once. The source material was blood. The receptor set was obtained from a male donor with papillary thyroid cancer or a benign thyroid nodule (not recorded which). Some clones in this sample may be carry-over from other donors' samples. Each CDR3 is given with its conserved first and last residue. Each record gives: D gene, V gene, J gene, clone size, CDR3 DNA, CDR3 protein. A D gene is named only where the DNA matches it firmly. Part of the rows lack a size; the others show once, few, many or a class for expanded clones.

TRBD2	TRBV12-3/TRBV12-4	TRBJ2-1	.	TGTGCCAGCAGTTACCCAGCGGGAGGGCGCGATGAGCAGTTCTTC	CASSYPAGGRDEQFF
TRBD1	TRBV7-9	TRBJ1-1	many	TGTGCCAGCAGACCAGGGGGCTGGAACACTGAAGCTTTCTTT	CASRPGGWNTEAFF
TRBD2	TRBV28	TRBJ2-1	many	TGTGCCAGCAGTTTGGGTAGCGGGAATGAGCAGTTCTTC	CASSLGSGNEQFF
.	TRBV11-2	TRBJ2-7	.	TGTGCCAGCAGCTTAGCGGTGGGCGAGCAGTACTTC	CASSLAVGEQYF
.	TRBV5-1	TRBJ2-6	many	TGCGCCAGCAGCTTGGAGACAGGGGAGGGACCTGGGGCCAACGTCCTGACTTTC	CASSLETGEGPGANVLTF
TRBD1	TRBV27	TRBJ1-6	.	TGTGCCAGCAGTTCCGGGACAGGGGGCGGGAAATCACCCCTCCACTTT	CASSSGTGGGKSPLHF
TRBD1	TRBV29-1	TRBJ2-7	many	TGCAGCGTCGCGAGGGGGACAGGGGCCGGCGAGCAGTACTTC	CSVARGTGAGEQYF
.	TRBV28	TRBJ1-3	few	TGTGCCAGCAAGGATCCTGGAAACACCATATATTTT	CASKDPGNTIYF
.	TRBV27	TRBJ2-1	many	TGTGCCAGCAGTTTAAACAGGAGGGACAATGAGCAGTTCTTC	CASSLNRRDNEQFF
.	TRBV7-8	TRBJ1-5	.	TGTGTCAGCAGCGCGAAGGGGCATCAGCCCCAGCATTTT	CVSSAKGHQPQHF
.	TRBV6-2/TRBV6-3	TRBJ1-1	few	TGTGCCAGCAGTTACGGGACTTTTAAGGACACTGAAGCTTTCTTT	CASSYGTFKDTEAFF
TRBD2	TRBV19	TRBJ2-2	.	TGTGCCAGTAGCAGACCGGGACTAGCGAACAACGGGGAGCTGTTTTTT	CASSRPGLANNGELFF
.	TRBV28	TRBJ2-7	.	TGTGCCAGCAGTCCCTCAGACGATAGCTGGAGTGCCTACGAGCAGTACTTC	CASSPSDDSWSAYEQYF
TRBD1	TRBV2	TRBJ1-1	many	TGTGCCACCGGACAGGGTCGGACTGAAGCTTTCTTT	CATGQGRTEAFF
.	TRBV6-1	TRBJ2-7	.	TGTGCCAGCGCGCCGAAGGGTTCTTCCTACGATCAGTACTTC	CASAPKGSSYDQYF
TRBD2	TRBV7-7	TRBJ2-2	many	TGTGCTAGCAGCCAGGGACTACTCACCGGGGAGCTGTTTTTT	CASSQGLLTGELFF
.	TRBV9	TRBJ2-5	many	TGTGCCAGCAGCACCCGGGACGGACAAGAGACCCAGTACTTC	CASSTRDGQETQYF
TRBD2	TRBV11-2	TRBJ2-1	.	TGTGCCAGCAGCTTAGTGGGGCCGTCGGGGACTAGCGGGAGGGTGCACGATGAGCAGTTCTTC	CASSLVGPSGTSGRVHDEQFF
TRBD2	TRBV13	TRBJ2-1	many	TGTGCCAGCAGCCAACCCGGACTAGCGGGAAAGGATGAGCAGTTCTTC	CASSQPGLAGKDEQFF
TRBD2	TRBV28	TRBJ2-1	.	TGTGCCAGCAGTTTGGGGACTAGCGGGCTTAATGAGCAGTTCTTC	CASSLGTSGLNEQFF